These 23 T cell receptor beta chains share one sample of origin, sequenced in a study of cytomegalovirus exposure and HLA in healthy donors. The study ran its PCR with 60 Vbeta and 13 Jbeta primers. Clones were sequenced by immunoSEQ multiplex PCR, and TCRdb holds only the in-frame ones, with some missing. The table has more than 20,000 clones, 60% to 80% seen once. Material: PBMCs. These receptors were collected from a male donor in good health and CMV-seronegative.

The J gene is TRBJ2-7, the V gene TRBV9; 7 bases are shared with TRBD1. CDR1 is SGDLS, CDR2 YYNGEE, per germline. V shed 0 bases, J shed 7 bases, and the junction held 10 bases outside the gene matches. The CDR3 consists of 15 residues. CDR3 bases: TGTGCCAGCAGCGTAGACGGGACAGCTTCTAGGGAGCAGTACTTC. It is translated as CASSVDGTASREQYF.

CDR3 nucleotides: TGTGCCAGCAGTTACACTAGCGGGGAGGAGACCCAGTACTTC. Translating gives CASSYTSGEETQYF. The chain employs TRBV6-5 and TRBJ2-5; 10 nucleotides agree with TRBD2. Germline V gene sequence: CDR1 MNHEY, CDR2 SVGAGI. Trimming took 2 bases from V and 5 from J; bases not matched to a gene: 2. The CDR3 is 14 amino acids.

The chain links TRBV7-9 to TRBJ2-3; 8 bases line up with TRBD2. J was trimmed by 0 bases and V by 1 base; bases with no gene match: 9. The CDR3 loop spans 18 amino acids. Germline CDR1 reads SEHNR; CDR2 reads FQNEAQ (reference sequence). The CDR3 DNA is TGTGCCAGCAGCTTAGGGGTGGTTAGCGGGGCTAGCACAGATACGCAGTATTTT. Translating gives CASSLGVVSGASTDTQYF.

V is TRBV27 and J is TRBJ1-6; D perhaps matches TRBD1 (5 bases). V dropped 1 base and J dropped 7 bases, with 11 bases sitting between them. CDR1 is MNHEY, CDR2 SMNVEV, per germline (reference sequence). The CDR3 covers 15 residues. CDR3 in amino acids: CASSLFLGLNSPLHF. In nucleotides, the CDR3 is TGTGCCAGCAGTTTATTTCTGGGGCTGAATTCACCCCTCCACTTT.

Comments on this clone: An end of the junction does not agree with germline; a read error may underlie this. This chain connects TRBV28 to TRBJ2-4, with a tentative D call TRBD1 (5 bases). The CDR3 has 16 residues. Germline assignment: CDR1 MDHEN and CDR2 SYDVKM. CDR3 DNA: TGTGCCGGCAGTTTCCGGCAGGGATTAGCCAAAAACATTCAGTACTTC. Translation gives CAGSFRQGLAKNIQYF.

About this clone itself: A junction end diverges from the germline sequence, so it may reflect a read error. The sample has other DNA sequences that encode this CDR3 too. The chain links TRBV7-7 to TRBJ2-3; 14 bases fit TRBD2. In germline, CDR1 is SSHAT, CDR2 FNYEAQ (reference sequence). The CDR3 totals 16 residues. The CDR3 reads CASSPGLAGVIDTQYF. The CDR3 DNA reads TGTGCTAGCAGCCCGGGACTAGCGGGGGTTATAGATACGCAGTATTTT.

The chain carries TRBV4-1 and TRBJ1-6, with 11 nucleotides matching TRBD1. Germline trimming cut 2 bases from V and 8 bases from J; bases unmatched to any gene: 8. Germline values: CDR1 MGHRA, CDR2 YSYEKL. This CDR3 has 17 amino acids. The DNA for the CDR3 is TGCGCCAGCAGCCAAACCGGGACAGGGGGTATCCATTCACCCCTCCACTTT. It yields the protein CASSQTGTGGIHSPLHF.

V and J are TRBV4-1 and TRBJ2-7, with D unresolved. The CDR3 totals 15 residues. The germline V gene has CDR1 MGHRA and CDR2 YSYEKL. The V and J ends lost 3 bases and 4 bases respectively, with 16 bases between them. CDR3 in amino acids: CASSHDPTQAYEQYF. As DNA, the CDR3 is TGCGCCAGCAGCCATGATCCCACGCAGGCTTACGAGCAGTACTTC.

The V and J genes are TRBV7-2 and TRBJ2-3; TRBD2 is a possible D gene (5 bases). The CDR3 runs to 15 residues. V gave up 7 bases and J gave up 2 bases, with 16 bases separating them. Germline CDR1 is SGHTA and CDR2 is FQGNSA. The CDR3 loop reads CASKLRVGDTDTQYF. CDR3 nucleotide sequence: TGTGCCAGCAAGCTCCGAGTGGGAGACACAGATACGCAGTATTTT.

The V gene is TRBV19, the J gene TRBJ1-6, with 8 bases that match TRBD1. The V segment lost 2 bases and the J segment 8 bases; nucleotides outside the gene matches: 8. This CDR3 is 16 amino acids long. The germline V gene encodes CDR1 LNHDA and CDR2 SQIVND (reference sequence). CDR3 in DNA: TGTGCCAGTAGTATACGGCGGACAGGGTCTGATTCACCCCTCCACTTT. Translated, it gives CASSIRRTGSDSPLHF.

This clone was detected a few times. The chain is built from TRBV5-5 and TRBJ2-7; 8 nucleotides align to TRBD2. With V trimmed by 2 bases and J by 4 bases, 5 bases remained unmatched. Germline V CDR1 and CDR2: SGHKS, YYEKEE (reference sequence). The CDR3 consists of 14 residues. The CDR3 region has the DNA TGTGCCAGCAGCTTAAGTAGCGGGGAATACGAGCAGTACTTC. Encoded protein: CASSLSSGEYEQYF.

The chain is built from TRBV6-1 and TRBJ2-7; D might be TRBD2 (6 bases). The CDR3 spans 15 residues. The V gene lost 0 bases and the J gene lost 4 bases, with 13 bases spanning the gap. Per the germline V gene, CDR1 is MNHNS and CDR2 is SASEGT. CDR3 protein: CASSEAIGGRYEQYF. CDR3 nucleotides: TGTGCCAGCAGTGAAGCGATTGGAGGGAGGTACGAGCAGTACTTC.

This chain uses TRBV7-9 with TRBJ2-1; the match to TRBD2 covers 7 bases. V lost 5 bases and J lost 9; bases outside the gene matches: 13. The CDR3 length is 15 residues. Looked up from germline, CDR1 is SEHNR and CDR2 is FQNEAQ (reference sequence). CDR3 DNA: TGTGCCAGCAGCGTGACTAGCCCCGGGGACCGTGAGCAGTTCTTC. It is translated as CASSVTSPGDREQFF.

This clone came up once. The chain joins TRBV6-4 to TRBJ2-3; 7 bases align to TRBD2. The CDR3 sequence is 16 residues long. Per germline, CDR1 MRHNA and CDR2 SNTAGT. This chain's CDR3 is CGQQLSPTSRSDTQYF. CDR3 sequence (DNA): TGTGGCCAGCAACTCTCGCCGACTAGCAGATCAGATACGCAGTATTTT.

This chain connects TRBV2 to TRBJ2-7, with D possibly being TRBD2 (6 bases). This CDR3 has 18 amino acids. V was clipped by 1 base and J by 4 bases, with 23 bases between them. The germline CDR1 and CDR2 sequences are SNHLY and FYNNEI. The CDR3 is CASSEGIVGGRSHYEQYF. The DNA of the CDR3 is TGTGCCAGCAGTGAAGGGATAGTGGGGGGTCGGTCCCATTACGAGCAGTACTTC.

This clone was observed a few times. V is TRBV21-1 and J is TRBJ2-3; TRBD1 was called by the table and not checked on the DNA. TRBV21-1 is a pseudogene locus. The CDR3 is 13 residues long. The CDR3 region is CASSKDNTDTQYF. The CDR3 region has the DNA TGTGCCAGCAGCAAAGACAACACAGATACGCAGTATTTT.

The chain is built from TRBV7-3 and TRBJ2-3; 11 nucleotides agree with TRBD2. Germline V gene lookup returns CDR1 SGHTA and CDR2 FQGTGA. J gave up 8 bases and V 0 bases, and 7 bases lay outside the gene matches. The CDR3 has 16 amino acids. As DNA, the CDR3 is TGTGCCAGCAGCTTAACCGAGGCTAGCGGGGGGATTACGCAGTATTTT. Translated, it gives CASSLTEASGGITQYF.

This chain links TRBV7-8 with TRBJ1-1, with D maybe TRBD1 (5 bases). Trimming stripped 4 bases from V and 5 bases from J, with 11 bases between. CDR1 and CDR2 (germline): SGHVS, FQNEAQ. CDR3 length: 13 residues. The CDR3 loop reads CASSSQGGTEAFF. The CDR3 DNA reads TGTGCCAGCAGCTCCCAGGGAGGGACTGAAGCTTTCTTT.

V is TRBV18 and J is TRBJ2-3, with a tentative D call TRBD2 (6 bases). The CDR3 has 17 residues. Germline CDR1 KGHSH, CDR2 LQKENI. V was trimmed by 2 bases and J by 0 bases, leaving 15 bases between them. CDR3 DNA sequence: TGTGCCAGCTCACCAAGGTCGCGAGGGAGGAGCACAGATACGCAGTATTTT. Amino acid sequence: CASSPRSRGRSTDTQYF.

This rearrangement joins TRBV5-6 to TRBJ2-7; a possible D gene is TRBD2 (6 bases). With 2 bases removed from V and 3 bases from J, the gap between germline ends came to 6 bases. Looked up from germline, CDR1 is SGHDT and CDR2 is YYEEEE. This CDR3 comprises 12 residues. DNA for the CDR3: TGTGCCAGCAGCTTCGGGGGCTACGAGCAGTACTTC. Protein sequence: CASSFGGYEQYF.

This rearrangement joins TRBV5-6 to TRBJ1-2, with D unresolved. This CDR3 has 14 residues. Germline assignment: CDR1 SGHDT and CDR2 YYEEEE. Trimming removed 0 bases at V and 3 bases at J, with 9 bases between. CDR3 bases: TGTGCCAGCAGCTTGGTTGAGGGAGACTATGGCTACACCTTC. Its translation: CASSLVEGDYGYTF.

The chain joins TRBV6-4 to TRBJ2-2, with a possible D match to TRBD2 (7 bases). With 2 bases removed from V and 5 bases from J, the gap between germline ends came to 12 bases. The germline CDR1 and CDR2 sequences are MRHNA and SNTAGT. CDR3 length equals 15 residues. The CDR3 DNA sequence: TGTGCCAGCAGTGACGGCGGGGGCCGAACCGGGGAGCTGTTTTTT. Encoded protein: CASSDGGGRTGELFF.

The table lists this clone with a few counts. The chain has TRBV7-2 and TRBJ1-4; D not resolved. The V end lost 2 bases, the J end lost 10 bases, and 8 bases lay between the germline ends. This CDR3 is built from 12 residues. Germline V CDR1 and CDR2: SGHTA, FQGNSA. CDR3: CASSLFEGKLFF. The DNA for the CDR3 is TGTGCCAGCAGCTTATTTGAGGGAAAACTGTTTTTT.